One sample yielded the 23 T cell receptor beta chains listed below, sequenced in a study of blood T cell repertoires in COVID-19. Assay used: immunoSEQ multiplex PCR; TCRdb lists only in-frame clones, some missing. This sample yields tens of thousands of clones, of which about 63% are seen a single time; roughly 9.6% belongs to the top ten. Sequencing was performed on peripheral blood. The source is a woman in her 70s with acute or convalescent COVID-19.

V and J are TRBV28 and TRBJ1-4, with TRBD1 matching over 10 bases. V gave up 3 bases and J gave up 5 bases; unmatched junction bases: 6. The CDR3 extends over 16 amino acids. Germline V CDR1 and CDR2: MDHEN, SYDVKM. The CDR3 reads CASSLPDRGANEKLFF. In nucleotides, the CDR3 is TGTGCCAGCAGTTTGCCGGACAGGGGGGCCAATGAAAAACTGTTTTTT.

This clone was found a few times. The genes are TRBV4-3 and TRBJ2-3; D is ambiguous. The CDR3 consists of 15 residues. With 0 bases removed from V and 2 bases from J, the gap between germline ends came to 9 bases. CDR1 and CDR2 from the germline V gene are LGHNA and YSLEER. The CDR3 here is CASSQDPVFTDTQYF. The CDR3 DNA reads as TGCGCCAGCAGCCAAGACCCCGTGTTCACAGATACGCAGTATTTT.

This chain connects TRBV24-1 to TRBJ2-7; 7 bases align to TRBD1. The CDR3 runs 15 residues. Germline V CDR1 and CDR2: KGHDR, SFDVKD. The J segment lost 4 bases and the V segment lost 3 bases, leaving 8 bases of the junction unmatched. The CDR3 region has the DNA TGTGCCACCAGTGATCCCGAGACAGGGAATTACGAGCAGTACTTC. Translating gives CATSDPETGNYEQYF.

In DNA, the CDR3 is TGTGCCAGCAGCCAAGATCACGGGGGAGGGTATGGCTACACCTTC. This codes for CASSQDHGGGYGYTF. V usage is TRBV3-1 (or the pseudogene TRBV3-2) and J usage is TRBJ1-2; a possible D gene is TRBD1 (5 bases). Trimming stripped 0 bases from V and 5 bases from J, with 13 bases between. This CDR3 is 15 amino acids long. Germline loops: CDR1 LGHDT, CDR2 YNNKEL (reference sequence).

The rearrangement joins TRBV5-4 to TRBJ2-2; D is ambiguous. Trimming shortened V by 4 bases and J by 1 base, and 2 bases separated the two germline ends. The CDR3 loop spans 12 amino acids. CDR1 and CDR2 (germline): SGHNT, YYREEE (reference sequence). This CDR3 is CASSQNTGELFF. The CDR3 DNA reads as TGTGCCAGCAGCCAGAACACCGGGGAGCTGTTTTTT. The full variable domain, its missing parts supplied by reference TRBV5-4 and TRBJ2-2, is ETGVTQSPTHLIKTRGQQVTLRCSSQSGHNTVSWYQQALGQGPQFIFQYYREEENGRGNFPPRFSGLQFPNYSSELNVNALELDDSALYLCASSQNTGELFFGEGSRLTVL.

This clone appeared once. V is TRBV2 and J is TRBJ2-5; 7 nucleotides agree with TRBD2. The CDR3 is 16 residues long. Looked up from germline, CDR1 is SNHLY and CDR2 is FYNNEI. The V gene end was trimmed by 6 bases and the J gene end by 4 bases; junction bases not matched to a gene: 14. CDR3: CASRGGGRELTETQYF. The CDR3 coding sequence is TGTGCCAGCAGGGGTGGCGGGCGGGAGCTAACAGAGACCCAGTACTTC.

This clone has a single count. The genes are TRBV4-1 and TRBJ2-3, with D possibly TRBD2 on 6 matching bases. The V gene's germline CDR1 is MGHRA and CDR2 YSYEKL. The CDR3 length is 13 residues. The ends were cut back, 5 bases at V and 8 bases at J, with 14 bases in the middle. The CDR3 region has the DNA TGCGCCAGCAGCGACCGGGGGACCTCTACGCAGTATTTT. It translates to CASSDRGTSTQYF.

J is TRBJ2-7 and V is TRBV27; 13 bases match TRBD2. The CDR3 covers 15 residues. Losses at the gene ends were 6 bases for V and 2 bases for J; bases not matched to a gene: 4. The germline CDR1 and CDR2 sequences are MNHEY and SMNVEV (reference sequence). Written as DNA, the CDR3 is TGTGCCAGCAGCGGGACTAGCGGGACTCCCTACGAGCAGTACTTC. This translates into CASSGTSGTPYEQYF.

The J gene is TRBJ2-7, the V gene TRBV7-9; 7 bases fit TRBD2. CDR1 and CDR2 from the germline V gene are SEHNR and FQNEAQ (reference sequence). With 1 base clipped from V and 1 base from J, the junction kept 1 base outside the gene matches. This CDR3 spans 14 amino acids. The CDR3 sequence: CASSLGLASYEQYF. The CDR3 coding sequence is TGTGCCAGCAGCTTAGGACTAGCTTCCTACGAGCAGTACTTC. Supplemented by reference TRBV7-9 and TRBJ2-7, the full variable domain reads DTGVSQNPRHKITKRGQNVTFRCDPISEHNRLYWYRQTLGQGPEFLTYFQNEAQLEKSRLLSDRFSAERPKGSFSTLEIQRTEQGDSAMYLCASSLGLASYEQYFGPGTRLTVT.

DNA of the CDR3: TGTGCCAGTAGTATACCACAGGGCGGGGGATCACCCCTCCACTTT. It is translated as CASSIPQGGGSPLHF. The chain is built from TRBV19 and TRBJ1-6; a possible D gene is TRBD1 (6 bases). Deletions cut 2 bases from V and 10 bases from J, with 15 bases between. The CDR3 spans 15 residues. Germline V gives CDR1 LNHDA, CDR2 SQIVND (reference sequence).

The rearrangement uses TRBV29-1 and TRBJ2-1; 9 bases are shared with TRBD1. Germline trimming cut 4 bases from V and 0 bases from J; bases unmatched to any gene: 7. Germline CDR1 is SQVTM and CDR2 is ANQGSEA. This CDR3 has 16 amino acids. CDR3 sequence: CSVVGQGGSSYNEQFF. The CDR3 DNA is TGCAGCGTTGTGGGACAGGGAGGGTCCTCCTACAATGAGCAGTTCTTC.

CDR3 bases: TGTGCCAGCAGCTTGAGGGGAGGGCCCCCCTACGAGCAGTACTTC. Translated: CASSLRGGPPYEQYF. The rearrangement uses TRBV5-6 and TRBJ2-7, with 7 bases that match TRBD2. Germline V CDR1 and CDR2: SGHDT, YYEEEE. This CDR3 region has 15 residues. Germline trimming cut 1 base from V and 2 bases from J; bases unmatched to any gene: 6. Full variable domain (remainder filled in from reference TRBV5-6 and TRBJ2-7): DAGVTQSPTHLIKTRGQQVTLRCSPKSGHDTVSWYQQALGQGPQFIFQYYEEEERQRGNFPDRFSGHQFPNYSSELNVNALLLGDSALYLCASSLRGGPPYEQYFGPGTRLTVT.

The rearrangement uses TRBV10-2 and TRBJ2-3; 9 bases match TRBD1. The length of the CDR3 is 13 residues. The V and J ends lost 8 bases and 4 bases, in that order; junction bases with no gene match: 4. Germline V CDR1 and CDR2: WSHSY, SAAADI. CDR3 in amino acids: CASGDRDPDTQYF. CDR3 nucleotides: TGCGCCAGCGGGGACAGGGACCCAGATACGCAGTATTTT.

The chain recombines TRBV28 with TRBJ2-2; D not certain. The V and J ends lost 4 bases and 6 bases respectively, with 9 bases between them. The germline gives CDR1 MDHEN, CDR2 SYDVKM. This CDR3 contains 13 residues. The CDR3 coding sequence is TGTGCCAGCAGTTACGGAGTGGCCGGGGAGCTGTTTTTT. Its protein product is CASSYGVAGELFF. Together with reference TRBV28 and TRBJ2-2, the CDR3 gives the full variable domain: DVKVTQSSRYLVKRTGEKVFLECVQDMDHENMFWYRQDPGLGLRLIYFSYDVKMKEKGDIPEGYSVSREKKERFSLILESASTNQTSMYLCASSYGVAGELFFGEGSRLTVL.

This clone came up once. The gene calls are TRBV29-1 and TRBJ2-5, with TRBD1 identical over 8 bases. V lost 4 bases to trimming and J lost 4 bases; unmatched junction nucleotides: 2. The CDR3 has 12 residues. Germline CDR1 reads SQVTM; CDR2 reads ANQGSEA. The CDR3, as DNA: TGCAGCGTTGGCGACAGGGGAGAGACCCAGTACTTC. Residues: CSVGDRGETQYF.

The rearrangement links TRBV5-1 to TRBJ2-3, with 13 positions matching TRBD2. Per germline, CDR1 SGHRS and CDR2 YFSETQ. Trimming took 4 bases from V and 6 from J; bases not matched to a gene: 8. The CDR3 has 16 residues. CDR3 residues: CASSPRTSGGGDTQYF. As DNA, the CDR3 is TGCGCCAGCAGCCCCAGGACTAGCGGGGGAGGTGATACGCAGTATTTT.

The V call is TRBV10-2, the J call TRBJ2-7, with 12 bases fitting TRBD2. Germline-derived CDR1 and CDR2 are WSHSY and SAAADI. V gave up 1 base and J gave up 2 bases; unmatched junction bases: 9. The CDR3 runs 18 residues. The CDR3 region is CASSEYGTSGPRPYEQYF. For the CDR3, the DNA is TGCGCCAGCAGTGAGTACGGGACTAGCGGGCCCCGGCCCTACGAGCAGTACTTC.

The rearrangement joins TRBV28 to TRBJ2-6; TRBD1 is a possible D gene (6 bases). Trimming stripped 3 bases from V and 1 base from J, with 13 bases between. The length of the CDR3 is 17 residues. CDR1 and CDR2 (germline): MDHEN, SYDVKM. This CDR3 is CASSLGQGLSGANVLTF. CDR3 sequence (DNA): TGTGCCAGCAGTTTGGGGCAGGGGCTTTCTGGGGCCAACGTCCTGACTTTC.

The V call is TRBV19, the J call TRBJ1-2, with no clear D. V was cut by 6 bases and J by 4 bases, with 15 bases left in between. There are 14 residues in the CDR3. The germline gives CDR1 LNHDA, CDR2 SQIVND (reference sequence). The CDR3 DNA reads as TGTGCCAGTAGGAGGGAAGGGCAGACCTATGGCTACACCTTC. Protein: CASRREGQTYGYTF.

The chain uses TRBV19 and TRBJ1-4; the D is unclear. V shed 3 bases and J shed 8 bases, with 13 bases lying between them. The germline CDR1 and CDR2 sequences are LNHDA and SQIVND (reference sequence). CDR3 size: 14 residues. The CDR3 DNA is TGTGCCAGTAGTATTGGAGGAGTAAGGGAAAAACTGTTTTTT. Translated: CASSIGGVREKLFF.

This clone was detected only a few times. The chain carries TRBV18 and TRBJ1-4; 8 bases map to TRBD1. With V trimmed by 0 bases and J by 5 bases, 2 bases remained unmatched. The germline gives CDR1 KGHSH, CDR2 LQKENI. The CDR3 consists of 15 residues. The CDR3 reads CASSPPRTGNEKLFF. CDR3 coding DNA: TGTGCCAGCTCACCACCACGGACAGGGAATGAAAAACTGTTTTTT.

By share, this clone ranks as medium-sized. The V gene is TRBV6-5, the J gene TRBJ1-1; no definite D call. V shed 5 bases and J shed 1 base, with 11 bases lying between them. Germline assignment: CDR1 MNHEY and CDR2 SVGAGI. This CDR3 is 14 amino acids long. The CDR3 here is CASSPVRQNTEAFF. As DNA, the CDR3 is TGTGCCAGCAGTCCCGTCCGACAGAACACTGAAGCTTTCTTT.

The CDR3 DNA reads as TGTGCCACCAGTGCAGAGCGGGACGAAAACATTCAGTACTTC. It codes for CATSAERDENIQYF. The chain employs TRBV24-1 and TRBJ2-4, with 7 bases that match TRBD2. V trimming: 5 bases; J trimming: 5 bases; junction bases outside the gene matches: 5. Germline V gives CDR1 KGHDR, CDR2 SFDVKD. This CDR3 has 14 amino acids.